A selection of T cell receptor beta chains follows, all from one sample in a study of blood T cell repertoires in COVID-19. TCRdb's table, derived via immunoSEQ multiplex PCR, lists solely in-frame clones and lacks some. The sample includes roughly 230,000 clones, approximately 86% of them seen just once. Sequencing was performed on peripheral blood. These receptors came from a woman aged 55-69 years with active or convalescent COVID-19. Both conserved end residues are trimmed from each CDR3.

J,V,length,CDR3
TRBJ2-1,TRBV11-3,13,ASSSLAGTNNEQF
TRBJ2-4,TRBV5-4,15,ASSLPGTGVAKNIQY
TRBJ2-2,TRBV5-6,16,ASSLELAGPPGTGELF
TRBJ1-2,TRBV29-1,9,SVSWESGYT
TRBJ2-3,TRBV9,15,ASSVESAGGFGDTQY
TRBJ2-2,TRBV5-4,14,ASSSRTSGGAGELF
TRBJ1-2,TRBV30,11,AWGTGSSSGYT
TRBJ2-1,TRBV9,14,ASSATTGFAYNEQF
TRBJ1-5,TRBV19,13,ASSLTGISNQPQH
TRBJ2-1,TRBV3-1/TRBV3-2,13,ASSHGARQGSEQF
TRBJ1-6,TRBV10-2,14,ASRYREETYNSPLH
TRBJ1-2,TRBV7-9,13,ASSSTGEISYGYT
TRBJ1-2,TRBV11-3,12,ASSPPGQGKGYT
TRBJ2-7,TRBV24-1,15,ATSDLGLAGGRYEQY
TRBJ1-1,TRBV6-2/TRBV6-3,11,ASSATENTEAF
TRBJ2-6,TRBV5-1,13,ASSSQGAGANVLT
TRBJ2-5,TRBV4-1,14,ASSQEGQGWGETQY
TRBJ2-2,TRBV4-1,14,ASSPLLTRGTGELF
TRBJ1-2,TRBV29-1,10,SVDTGGYGYT
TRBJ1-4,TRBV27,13,ASSREARGNEKLF
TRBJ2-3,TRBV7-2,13,ASSLSRLREDTQY
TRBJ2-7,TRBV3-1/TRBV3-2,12,ASSPTDRLGEQY
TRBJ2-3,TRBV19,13,ASARWSGGPDTQY
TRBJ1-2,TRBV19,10,ASSNTNYGYT
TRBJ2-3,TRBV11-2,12,ATSGTGGGDTQY
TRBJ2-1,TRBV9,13,ASSASGRAGDEQF
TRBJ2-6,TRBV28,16,ASSSLREGGSGANVLT
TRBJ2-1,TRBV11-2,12,ASTGQGDSSEQF
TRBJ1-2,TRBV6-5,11,ASSSGANYGYT
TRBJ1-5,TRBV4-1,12,ASSQDSGLGPQH
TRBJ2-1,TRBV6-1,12,ASSEMGLAGFLF